This TCR beta chain derives from a study of patients and donors after allogeneic stem cell transplantation. Germline values: CDR1 MNHEY, CDR2 SMNVEV (reference sequence). The length of the CDR3 is 14 residues. V was cut by 6 bases and J by 7 bases, with 18 bases left in between. TCRdb re-called the RT-PCR reads through MiXCR, storing one row per CDR3 protein. The sample has about 160,000 distinct CDR3 sequences, about 24% seen once; the top ten hold more than 25%. The chain joins TRBV27 to TRBJ1-2, with D perhaps TRBD1 (6 bases). The sample taken for sequencing was blood, either unsorted or a sorted T cell fraction (not recorded which). This receptor was obtained from a human donor who was either an allogeneic HSCT recipient or a stem cell or donor lymphocyte infusion donor (not recorded which). It is not recorded whose cells these are; they may come from a transplant donor. The CDR3 nucleotides read TGTGCCAGCAGGAGCGGGACACCCCGGGTTGGCTACACCTTC. It codes for CASRSGTPRVGYTF.